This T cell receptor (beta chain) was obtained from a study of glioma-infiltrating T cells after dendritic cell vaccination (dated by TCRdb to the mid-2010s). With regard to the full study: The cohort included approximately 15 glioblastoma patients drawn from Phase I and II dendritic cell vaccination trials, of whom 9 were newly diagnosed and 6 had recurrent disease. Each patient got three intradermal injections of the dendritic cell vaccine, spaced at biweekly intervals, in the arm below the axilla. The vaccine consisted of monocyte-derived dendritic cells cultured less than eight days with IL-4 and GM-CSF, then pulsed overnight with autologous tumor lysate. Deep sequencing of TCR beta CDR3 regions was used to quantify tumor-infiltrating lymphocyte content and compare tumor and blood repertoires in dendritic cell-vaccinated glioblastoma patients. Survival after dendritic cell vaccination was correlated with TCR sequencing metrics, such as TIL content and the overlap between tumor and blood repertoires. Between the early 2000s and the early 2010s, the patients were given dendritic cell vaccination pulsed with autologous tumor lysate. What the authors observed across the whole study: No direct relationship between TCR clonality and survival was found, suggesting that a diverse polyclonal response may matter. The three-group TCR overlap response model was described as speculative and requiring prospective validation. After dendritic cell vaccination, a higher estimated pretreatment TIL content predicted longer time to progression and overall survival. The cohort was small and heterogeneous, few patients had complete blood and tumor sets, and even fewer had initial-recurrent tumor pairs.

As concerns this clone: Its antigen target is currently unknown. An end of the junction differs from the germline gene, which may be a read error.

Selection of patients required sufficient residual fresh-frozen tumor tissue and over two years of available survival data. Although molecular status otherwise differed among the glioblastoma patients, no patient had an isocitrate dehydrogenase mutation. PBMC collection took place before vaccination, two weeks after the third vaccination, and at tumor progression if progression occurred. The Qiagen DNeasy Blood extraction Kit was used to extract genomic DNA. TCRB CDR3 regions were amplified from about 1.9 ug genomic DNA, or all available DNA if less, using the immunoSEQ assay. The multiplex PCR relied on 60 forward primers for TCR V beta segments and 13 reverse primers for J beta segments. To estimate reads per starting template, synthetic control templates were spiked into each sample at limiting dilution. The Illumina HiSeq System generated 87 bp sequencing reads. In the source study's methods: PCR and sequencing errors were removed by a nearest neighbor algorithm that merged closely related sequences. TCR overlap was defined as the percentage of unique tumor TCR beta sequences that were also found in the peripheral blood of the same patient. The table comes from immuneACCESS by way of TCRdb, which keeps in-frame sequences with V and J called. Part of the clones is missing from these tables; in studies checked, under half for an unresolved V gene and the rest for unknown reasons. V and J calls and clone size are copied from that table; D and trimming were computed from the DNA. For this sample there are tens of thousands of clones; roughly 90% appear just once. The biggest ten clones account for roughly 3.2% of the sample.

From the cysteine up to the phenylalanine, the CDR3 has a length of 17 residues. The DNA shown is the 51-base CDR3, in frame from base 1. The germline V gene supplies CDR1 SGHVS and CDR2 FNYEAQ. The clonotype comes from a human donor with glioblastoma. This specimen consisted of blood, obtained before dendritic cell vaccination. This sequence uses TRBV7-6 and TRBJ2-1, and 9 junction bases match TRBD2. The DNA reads TGTGCCAGCAGCCTAGCACTGGCGGGGGGGCCGGCGAATGAGCAGTTCTTC. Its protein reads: CASSLALAGGPANEQFF.